In this sample, the clone carrying this T cell receptor beta chain turned up a few times. Its antigen is unknown. This specimen belongs to a study of response to subunit inactivated influenza vaccine. General observations from the study: Authors suggested seasonal influenza vaccinations each recruit few new T cells.

TCRdb itself ran the RT-PCR reads through MiXCR, one entry per CDR3 protein. The data contain under 950,000 distinct CDR3 sequences, 21% of them singletons. V lost 10 bases, J lost 2 bases, and 5 bases stayed unmatched. Looked up from germline, CDR1 is ENHRY and CDR2 is SYGVKD. The CDR3 is made up of 13 amino acids. The TCR originated in a man aged 50 to 60 who received an inactivated influenza vaccine. The sample in question was PBMCs from blood, obtained more than 4 days after vaccination. The J gene is TRBJ1-3, the V gene TRBV10-3, with 7 bases fitting TRBD1. As DNA, the CDR3 is TGTGCCACCTCTACAGGGGCTGGAAACACCATATATTTT. Protein: CATSTGAGNTIYF.